This is a list of T cell receptor beta chains from one sample in a study of sequential checkpoint blockade in melanoma. Profiling relied on immunoSEQ multiplex PCR, and the TCRdb table lists in-frame clones only, not all of them. This table has some 20,000 clones, 80% appearing once. This specimen was CD8+ T cells sorted from blood (inferred from file names), taken from a patient given nivolumab and ipilimumab in sequence. Source of these receptors: a human donor with melanoma. The CDR3 runs from the conserved cysteine through the conserved F or W. D genes are given only for firm matches. Clone size, where shown, is once, few, many, or a class for clones that have expanded.

>.|TRBJ1-2|TRBV5-1|.
TGCGCCAGCGCCAAAAGGACTGGGGGGGATAACTATGGCTACACCTTC
CASAKRTGGDNYGYTF
>.|TRBJ1-5|TRBV30|TRBD1
TGTGCCTGGAGTCGGGACAGGGGTCAGCCCCAGCATTTT
CAWSRDRGQPQHF
>.|TRBJ2-2|TRBV28|.
TGTGCCAGCAGCAAACAGGGTAACACCGGGGAGCTGTTTTTT
CASSKQGNTGELFF
>.|TRBJ2-1|TRBV5-6|TRBD2
TGTGCCAGCAGCTTATTGCCGGGGGGTTTCGATGAGCAGTTCTTC
CASSLLPGGFDEQFF
>.|TRBJ2-1|TRBV5-8|TRBD2
TGTGCCAGCAGCCCGGGGGACCTACTAGCGGGAACATACAATGAGCAGTTCTTC
CASSPGDLLAGTYNEQFF
>few|TRBJ2-5|TRBV6-5|.
TGTGCCAGCAGTTACTCGAGGTCACTAGCAGGGGAGACCCAGTACTTC
CASSYSRSLAGETQYF
>.|TRBJ1-5|TRBV27|TRBD1
TGTGCCAGCAGTTTATGGACAGGGGGCCATCAGCCCCAGCATTTT
CASSLWTGGHQPQHF
>.|TRBJ2-3|TRBV28|TRBD2
TGTGCCAGCAGACCGGGGACTACCACAGATACGCAGTATTTT
CASRPGTTTDTQYF
>.|TRBJ2-5|TRBV6-6|TRBD2
TGTGCCACACTCCCTGGGAGGGGCGTAGTCCAAGAGACCCAGTACTTC
CATLPGRGVVQETQYF
>once|TRBJ2-5|TRBV10-1|TRBD2
TGCGCCAGCAGTGATTTTGCGGGAGAGGAGACCCAGTACTTC
CASSDFAGEETQYF
>.|TRBJ2-2|TRBV19|.
TGTGCCAGTAGGTTCCAGTCATTCACCGGGGAGCTGTTTTTT
CASRFQSFTGELFF
>medium-sized|TRBJ2-1|TRBV7-6|.
TGTGCCAGCAGCCCCCAGGGGTTTGAGCAGTTCTTC
CASSPQGFEQFF
>few|TRBJ2-3|TRBV5-5|.
TGTGCCAGCAGCACCGAGGGCCCTAGCACAGATACGCAGTATTTT
CASSTEGPSTDTQYF
>.|TRBJ2-7|TRBV13|.
TGTGCCAGCAGCTTAGGATCGTCCTACGAGCAGTACTTC
CASSLGSSYEQYF
>.|TRBJ1-6|TRBV2|TRBD1
TGTGCCAGCATGATACAGGGGATTGATTCACCCCTCCACTTT
CASMIQGIDSPLHF
>.|TRBJ2-7|TRBV7-6|TRBD1
TGTGCCAGCAGCTTGGGCGGGACAGGCTACGAGCAGTACTTC
CASSLGGTGYEQYF
>.|TRBJ2-1|TRBV27|.
TGTGCCAGCAGTAACAATGCCGGGGGCAATGAGCAGTTCTTC
CASSNNAGGNEQFF
>.|TRBJ2-5|TRBV15|.
TGTGCCACCAGCAGAGTCTGGGGGGGGCCGCTAGAGACCCAGTACTTC
CATSRVWGGPLETQYF
>.|TRBJ2-7|TRBV27|TRBD2
TGTGCCAGCAGCTTTCAGGGACTAGGAGACGAGCAGTACTTC
CASSFQGLGDEQYF
>.|TRBJ2-7|TRBV19|TRBD1
TGTGCCAGTAGCTTCGGGACAGGGAAAGACGAGCAGTACTTC
CASSFGTGKDEQYF
>.|TRBJ2-7|TRBV5-4|TRBD1
TGTGCCAGCAGCACAGGGGGCTACGAGCAGTACTTC
CASSTGGYEQYF
>.|TRBJ1-5|TRBV2|TRBD1
TGTGCCAGCAGTGAAGCCTTACTTCTCGACAGGGGAAATCAGCCCCAGCATTTT
CASSEALLLDRGNQPQHF